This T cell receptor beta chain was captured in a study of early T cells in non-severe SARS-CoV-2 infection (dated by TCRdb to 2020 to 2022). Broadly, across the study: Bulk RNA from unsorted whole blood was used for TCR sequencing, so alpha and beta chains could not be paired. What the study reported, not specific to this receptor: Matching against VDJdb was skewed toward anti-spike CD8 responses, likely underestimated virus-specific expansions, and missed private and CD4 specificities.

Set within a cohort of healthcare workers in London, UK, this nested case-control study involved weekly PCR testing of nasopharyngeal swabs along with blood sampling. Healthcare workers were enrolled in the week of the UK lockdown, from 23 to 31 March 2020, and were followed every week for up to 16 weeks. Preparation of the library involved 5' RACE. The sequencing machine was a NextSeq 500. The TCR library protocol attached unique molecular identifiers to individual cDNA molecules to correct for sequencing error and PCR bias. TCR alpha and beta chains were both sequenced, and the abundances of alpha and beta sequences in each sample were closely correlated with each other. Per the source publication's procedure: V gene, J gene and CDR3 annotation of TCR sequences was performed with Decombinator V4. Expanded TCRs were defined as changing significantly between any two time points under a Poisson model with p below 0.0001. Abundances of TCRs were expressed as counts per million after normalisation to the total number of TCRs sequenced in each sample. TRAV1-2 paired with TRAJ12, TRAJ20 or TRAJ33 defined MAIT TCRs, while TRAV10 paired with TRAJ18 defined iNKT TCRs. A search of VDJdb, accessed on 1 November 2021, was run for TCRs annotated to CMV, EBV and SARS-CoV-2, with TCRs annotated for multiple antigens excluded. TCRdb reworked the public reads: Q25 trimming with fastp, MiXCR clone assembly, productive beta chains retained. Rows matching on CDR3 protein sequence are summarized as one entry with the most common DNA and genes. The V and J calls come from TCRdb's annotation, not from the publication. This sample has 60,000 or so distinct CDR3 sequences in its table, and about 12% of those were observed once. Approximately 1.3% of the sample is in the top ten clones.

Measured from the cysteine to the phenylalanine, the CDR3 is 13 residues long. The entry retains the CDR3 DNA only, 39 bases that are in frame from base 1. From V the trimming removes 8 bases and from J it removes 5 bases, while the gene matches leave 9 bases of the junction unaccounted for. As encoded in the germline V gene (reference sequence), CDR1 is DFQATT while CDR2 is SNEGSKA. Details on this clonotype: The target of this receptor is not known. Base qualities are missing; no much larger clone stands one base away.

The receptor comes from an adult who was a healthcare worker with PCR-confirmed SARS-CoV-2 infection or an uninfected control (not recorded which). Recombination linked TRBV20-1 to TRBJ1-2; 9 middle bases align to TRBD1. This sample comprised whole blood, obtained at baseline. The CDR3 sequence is CSHTGQGTYGYTF. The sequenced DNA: TGCAGTCATACCGGACAGGGGACTTATGGCTACACCTTC.